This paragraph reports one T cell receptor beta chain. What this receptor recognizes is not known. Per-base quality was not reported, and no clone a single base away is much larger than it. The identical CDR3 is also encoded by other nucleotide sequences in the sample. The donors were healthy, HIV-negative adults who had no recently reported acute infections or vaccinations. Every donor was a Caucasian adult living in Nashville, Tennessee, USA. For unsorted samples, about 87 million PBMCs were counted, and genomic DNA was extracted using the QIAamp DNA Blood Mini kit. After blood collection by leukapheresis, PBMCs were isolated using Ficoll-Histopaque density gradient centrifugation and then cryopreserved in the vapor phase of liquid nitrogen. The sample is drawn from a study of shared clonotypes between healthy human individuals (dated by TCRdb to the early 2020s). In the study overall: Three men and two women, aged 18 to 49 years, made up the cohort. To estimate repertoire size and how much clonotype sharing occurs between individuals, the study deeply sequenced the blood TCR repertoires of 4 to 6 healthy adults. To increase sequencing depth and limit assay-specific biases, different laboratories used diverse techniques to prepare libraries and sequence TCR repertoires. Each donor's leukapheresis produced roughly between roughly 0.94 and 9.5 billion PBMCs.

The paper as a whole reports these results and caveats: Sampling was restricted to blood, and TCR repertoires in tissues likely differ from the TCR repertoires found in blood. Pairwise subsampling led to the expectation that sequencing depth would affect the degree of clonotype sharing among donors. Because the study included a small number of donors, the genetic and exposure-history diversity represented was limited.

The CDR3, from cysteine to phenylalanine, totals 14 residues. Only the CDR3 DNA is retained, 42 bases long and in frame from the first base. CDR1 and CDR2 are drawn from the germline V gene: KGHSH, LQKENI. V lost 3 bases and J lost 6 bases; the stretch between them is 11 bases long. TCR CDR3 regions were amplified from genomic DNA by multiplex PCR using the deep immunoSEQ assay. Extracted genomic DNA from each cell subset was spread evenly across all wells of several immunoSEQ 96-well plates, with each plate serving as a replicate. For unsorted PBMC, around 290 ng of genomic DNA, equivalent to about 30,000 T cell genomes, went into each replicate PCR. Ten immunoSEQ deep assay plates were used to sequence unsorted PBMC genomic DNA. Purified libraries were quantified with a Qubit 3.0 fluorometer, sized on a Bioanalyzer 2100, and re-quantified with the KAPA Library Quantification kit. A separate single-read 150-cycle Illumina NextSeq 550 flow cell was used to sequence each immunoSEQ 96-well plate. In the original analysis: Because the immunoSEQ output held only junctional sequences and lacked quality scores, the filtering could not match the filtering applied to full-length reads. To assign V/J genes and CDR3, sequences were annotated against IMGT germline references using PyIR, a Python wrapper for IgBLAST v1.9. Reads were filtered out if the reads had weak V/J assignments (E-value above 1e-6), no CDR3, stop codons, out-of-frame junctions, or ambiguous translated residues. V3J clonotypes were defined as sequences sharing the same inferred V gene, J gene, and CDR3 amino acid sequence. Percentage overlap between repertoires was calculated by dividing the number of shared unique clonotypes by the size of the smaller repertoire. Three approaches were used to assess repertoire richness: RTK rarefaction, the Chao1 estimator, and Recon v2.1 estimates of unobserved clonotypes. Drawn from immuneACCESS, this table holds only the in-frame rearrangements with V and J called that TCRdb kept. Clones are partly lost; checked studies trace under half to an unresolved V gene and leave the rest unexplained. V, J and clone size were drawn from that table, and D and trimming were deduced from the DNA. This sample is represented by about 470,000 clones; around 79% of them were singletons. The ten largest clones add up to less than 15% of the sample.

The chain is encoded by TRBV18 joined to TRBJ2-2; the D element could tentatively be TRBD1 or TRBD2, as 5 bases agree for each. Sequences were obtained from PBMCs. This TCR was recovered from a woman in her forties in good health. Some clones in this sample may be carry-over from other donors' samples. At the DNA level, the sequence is TGTGCCAGCTCACCCCCGGGGCGGTCCGGGGAGCTGTTTTTT. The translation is CASSPPGRSGELFF. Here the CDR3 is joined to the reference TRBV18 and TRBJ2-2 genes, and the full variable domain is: NAGVMQNPRHLVRRRGQEARLRCSPMKGHSHVYWYRQLPEEGLKFMVYLQKENIIDESGMPKERFSAEFPKEGPSILRIQQVVRGDSAAYFCASSPPGRSGELFFGEGSRLTVL.